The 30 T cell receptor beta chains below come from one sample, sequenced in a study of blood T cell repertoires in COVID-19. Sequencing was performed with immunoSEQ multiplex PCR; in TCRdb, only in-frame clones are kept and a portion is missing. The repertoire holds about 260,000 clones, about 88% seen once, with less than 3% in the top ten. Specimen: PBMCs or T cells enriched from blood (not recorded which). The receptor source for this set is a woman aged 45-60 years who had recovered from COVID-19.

The CDR3 spells CASSSGTYHSNQPQHF. In DNA form, the CDR3 reads TGTGCCAGCAGCTCCGGGACATATCATAGCAATCAGCCCCAGCATTTT. The chain uses TRBV2 and TRBJ1-5; D possibly corresponds to TRBD1 (6 bases). Looked up from germline, CDR1 is SNHLY and CDR2 is FYNNEI. V gave up 6 bases and J gave up 0 bases, with 15 bases separating them. The CDR3 consists of 16 residues.

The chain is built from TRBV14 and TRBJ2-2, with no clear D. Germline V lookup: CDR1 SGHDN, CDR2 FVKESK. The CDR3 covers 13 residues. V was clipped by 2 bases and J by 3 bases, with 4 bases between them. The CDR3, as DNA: TGTGCCAGCAGCCAATATTACACCGGGGAGCTGTTTTTT. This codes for CASSQYYTGELFF.

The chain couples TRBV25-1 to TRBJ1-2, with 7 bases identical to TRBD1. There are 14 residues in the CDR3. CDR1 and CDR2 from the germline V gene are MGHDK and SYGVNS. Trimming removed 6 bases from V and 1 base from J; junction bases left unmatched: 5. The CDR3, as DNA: TGTGCCAGCAGAAATACAGGGGTTAACTATGGCTACACCTTC. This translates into CASRNTGVNYGYTF.

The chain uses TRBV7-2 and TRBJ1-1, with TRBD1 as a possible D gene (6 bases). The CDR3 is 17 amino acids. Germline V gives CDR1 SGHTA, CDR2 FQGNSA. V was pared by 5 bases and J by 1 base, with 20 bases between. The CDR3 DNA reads TGTGCCAGCAGCCCGCCCGGGACAAGGGCTGGGAACACTGAAGCTTTCTTT. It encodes CASSPPGTRAGNTEAFF.

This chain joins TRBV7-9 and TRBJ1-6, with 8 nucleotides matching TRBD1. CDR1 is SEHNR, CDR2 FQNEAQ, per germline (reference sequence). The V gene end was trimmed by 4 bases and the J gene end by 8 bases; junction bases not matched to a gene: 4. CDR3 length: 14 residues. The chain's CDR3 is CASSSGQGDSPLHF. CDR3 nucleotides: TGTGCCAGCAGCTCCGGACAGGGCGATTCACCCCTCCACTTT.

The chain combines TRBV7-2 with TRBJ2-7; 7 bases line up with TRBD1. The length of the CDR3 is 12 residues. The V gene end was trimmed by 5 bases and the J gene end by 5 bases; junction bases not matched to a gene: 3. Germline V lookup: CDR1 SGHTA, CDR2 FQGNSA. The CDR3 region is CASSKQGNEQYF. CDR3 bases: TGTGCCAGCAGCAAACAGGGGAACGAGCAGTACTTC.

CDR3 protein: CASSGTRDRSSGNTIYF. Written as DNA, the CDR3 is TGTGCCAGTAGTGGGACCCGGGACAGGTCCTCTGGAAACACCATATATTTT. The V call is TRBV19, the J call TRBJ1-3; 8 positions match TRBD1. V was pared by 5 bases and J by 0 bases, with 9 bases of the junction left unmatched. The germline gives CDR1 LNHDA, CDR2 SQIVND (reference sequence). CDR3 length: 17 residues.

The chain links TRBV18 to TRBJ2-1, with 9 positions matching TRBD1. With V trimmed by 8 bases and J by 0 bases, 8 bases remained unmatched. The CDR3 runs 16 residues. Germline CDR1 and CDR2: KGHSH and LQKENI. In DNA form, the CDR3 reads TGTGCCAGCGTACCGGGACAGGGTGGCTCCTACAATGAGCAGTTCTTC. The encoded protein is CASVPGQGGSYNEQFF.

CDR3 coding DNA: TGTGCCAGCAGTTACTCGATCCCCGGGACAGGGGGCGAGTTAGCCAAAAACATTCAGTACTTC. This encodes CASSYSIPGTGGELAKNIQYF. The chain uses TRBV6-2 or TRBV6-3 and TRBJ2-4; the match to TRBD1 covers 12 bases. Trimming cost V 0 bases and J 0 bases; bases outside gene matches: 12. The CDR3 has 21 amino acids. Looked up from germline, CDR1 is MNHEY and CDR2 is SVGEGT.

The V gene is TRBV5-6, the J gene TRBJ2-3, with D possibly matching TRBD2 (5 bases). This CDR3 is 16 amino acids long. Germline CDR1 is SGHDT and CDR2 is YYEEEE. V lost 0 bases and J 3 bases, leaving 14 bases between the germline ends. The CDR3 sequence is CASSLAVGRGTDTQYF. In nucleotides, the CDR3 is TGTGCCAGCAGCTTGGCCGTAGGTCGAGGGACAGATACGCAGTATTTT.

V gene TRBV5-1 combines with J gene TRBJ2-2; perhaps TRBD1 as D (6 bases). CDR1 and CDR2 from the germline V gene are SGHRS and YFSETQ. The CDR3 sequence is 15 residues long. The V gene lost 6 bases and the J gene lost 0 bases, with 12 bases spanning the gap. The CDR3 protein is CASNRGSANTGELFF. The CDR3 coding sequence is TGCGCCAGCAATAGGGGGTCCGCGAACACCGGGGAGCTGTTTTTT. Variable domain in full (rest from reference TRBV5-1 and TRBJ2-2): KAGVTQTPRYLIKTRGQQVTLSCSPISGHRSVSWYQQTPGQGLQFLFEYFSETQRNKGNFPGRFSGRQFSNSRSEMNVSTLELGDSALYLCASNRGSANTGELFFGEGSRLTVL.

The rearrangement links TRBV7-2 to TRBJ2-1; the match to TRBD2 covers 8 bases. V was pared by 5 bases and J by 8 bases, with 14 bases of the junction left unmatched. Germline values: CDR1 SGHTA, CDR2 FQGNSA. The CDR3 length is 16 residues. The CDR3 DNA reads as TGTGCCAGCAGCCCTGTAAGGGCTAGCGGGTTCTATGAGCAGTTCTTC. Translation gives CASSPVRASGFYEQFF.

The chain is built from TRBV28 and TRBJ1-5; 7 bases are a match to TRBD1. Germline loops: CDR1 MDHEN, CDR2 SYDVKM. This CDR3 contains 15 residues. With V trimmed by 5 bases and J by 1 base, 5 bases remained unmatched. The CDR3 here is CASSRDSASNQPQHF. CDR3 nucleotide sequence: TGTGCCAGCAGTCGGGACAGCGCCAGCAATCAGCCCCAGCATTTT.

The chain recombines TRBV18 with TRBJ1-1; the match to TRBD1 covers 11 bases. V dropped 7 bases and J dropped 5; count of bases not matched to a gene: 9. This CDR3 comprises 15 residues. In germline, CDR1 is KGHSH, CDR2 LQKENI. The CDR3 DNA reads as TGTGCCAGCTTCACTTCCCGGGACAGGGGGACTGAAGCTTTCTTT. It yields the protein CASFTSRDRGTEAFF.

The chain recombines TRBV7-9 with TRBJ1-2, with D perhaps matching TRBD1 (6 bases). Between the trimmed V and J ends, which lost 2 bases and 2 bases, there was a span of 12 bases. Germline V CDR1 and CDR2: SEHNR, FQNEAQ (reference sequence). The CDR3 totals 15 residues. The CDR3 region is CASSLPIQGNYGYTF. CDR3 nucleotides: TGTGCCAGCAGCTTACCGATACAGGGCAACTATGGCTACACCTTC.

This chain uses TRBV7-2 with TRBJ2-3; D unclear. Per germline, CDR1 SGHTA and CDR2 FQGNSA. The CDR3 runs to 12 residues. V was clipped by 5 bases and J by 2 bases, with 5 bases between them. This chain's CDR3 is CASSPSTDTQYF. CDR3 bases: TGTGCCAGCAGCCCTTCCACAGATACGCAGTATTTT.

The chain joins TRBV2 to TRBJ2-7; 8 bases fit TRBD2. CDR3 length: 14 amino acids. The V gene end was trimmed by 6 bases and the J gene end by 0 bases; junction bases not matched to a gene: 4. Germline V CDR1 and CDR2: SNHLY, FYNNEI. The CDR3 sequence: CASRLAESSYEQYF. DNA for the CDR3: TGTGCCAGCAGACTAGCGGAGAGCTCCTACGAGCAGTACTTC.

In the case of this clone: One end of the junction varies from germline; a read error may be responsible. The CDR3 region has the DNA TGTGCCAGCAGCTCAGCGGGAGCCGAAAACATTCAGTACTTC. Protein sequence: CASSSAGAENIQYF. V is TRBV2 and J is TRBJ2-4, with 8 bases aligning to TRBD2. CDR3 size: 14 residues. Germline V gene lookup returns CDR1 SNHLY and CDR2 FYNNEI.

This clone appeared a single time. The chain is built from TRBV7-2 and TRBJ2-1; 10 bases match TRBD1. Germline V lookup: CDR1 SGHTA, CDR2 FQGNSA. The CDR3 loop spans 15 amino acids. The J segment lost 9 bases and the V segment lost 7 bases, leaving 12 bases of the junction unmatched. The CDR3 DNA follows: TGTGCCAGCATCCAGTCCGGGACAGGGGCTGGTGAGCAGTTCTTC. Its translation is CASIQSGTGAGEQFF.

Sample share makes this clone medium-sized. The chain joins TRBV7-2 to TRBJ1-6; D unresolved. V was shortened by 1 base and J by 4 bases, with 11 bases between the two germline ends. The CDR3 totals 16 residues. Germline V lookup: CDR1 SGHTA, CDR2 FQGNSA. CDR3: CASSLVVADYNSPLHF. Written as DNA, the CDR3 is TGTGCCAGCAGCTTAGTGGTGGCGGATTATAATTCACCCCTCCACTTT.

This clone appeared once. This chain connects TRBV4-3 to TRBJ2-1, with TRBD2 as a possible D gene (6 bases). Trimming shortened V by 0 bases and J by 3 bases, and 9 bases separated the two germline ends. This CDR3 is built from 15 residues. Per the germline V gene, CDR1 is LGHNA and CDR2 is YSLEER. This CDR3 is CASSQEDGSYNEQFF. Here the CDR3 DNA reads TGCGCCAGCAGCCAAGAAGACGGGAGCTACAATGAGCAGTTCTTC.

This CDR3 is CASSHPLADSTDTQYF. Here the CDR3 DNA reads TGTGCCAGCAGCCATCCTCTAGCGGATAGCACAGATACGCAGTATTTT. The chain is built from TRBV7-9 and TRBJ2-3; 7 bases agree with TRBD2. CDR3 length equals 16 residues. With 5 bases clipped from V and 0 bases from J, the junction kept 8 bases outside the gene matches. Germline CDR1 and CDR2: SEHNR and FQNEAQ (reference sequence).

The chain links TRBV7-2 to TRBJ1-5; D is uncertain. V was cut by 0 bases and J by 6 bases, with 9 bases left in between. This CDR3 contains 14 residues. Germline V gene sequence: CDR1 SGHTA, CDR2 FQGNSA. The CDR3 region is CASSLAGSSQPQHF. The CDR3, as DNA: TGTGCCAGCAGCTTAGCGGGCAGTTCTCAGCCCCAGCATTTT. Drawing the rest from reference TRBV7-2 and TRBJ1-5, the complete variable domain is GAGVSQSPSNKVTEKGKDVELRCDPISGHTALYWYRQSLGQGLEFLIYFQGNSAPDKSGLPSDRFSAERTGGSVSTLTIQRTQQEDSAVYLCASSLAGSSQPQHFGDGTRLSIL.

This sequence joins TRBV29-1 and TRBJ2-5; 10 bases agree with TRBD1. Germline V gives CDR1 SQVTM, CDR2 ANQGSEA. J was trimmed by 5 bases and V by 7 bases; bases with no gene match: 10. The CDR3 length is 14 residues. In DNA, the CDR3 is TGCAGCGCCCGGGACAGGGGCCCCTGGGAGACCCAGTACTTC. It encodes CSARDRGPWETQYF. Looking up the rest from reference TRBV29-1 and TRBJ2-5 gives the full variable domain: SAVISQKPSRDICQRGTSLTIQCQVDSQVTMMFWYRQQPGQSLTLIATANQGSEATYESGFVIDKFPISRPNLTFSTLTVSNMSPEDSSIYLCSARDRGPWETQYFGPGTRLLVL.

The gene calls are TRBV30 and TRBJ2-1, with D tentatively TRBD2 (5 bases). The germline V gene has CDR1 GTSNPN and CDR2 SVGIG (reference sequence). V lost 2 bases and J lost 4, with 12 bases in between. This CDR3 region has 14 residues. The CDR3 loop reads CAWSPSGAYNEQFF. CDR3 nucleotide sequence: TGTGCCTGGAGTCCCAGCGGAGCATACAATGAGCAGTTCTTC.

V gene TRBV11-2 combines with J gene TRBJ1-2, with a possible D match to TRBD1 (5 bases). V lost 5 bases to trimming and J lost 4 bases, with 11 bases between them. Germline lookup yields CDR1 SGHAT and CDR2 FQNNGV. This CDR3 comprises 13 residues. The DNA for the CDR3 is TGTGCCAGCAGCCCAGACGGGGGCTATGGCTACACCTTC. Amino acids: CASSPDGGYGYTF.

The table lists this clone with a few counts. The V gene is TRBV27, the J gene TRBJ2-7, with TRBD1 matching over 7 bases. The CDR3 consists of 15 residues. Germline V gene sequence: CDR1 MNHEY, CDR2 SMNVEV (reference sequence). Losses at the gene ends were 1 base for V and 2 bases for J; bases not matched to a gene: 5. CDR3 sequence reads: CASSLFFQGAYEQYF. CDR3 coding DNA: TGTGCCAGCAGTTTATTTTTCCAGGGGGCCTACGAGCAGTACTTC.

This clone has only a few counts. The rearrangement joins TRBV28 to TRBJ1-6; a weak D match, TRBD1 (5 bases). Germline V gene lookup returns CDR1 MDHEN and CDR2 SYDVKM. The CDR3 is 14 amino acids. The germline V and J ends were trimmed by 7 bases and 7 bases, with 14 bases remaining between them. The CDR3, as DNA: TGTGCCAGCAATTCCGGGGGACGCAATTCACCCCTCCACTTT. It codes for CASNSGGRNSPLHF.

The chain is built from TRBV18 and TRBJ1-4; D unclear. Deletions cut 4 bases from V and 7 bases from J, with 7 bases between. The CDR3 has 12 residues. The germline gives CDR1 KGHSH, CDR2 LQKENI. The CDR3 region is CASSLRSEKLFF. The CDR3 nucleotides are TGTGCCAGCTCACTTCGGTCTGAAAAACTGTTTTTT.

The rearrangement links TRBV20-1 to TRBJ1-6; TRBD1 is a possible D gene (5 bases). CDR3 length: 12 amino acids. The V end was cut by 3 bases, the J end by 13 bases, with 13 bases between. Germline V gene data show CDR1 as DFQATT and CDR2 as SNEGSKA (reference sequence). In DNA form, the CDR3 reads TGCAGTGCTAGTAGCAGGGAAGGCCCCCTCCACTTT. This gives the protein CSASSREGPLHF.